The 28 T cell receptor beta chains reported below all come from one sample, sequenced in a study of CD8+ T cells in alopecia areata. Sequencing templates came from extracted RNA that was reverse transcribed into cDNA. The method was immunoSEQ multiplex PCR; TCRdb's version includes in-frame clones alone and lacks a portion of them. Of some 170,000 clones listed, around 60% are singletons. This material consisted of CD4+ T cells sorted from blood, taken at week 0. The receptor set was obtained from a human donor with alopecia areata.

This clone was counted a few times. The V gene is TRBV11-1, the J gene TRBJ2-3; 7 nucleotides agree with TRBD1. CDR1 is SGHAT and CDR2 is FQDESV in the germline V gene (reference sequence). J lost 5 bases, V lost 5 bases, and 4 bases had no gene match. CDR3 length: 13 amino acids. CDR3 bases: TGTGCCAGCAGCCGGGGACAGAGAGATACGCAGTATTTT. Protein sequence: CASSRGQRDTQYF.

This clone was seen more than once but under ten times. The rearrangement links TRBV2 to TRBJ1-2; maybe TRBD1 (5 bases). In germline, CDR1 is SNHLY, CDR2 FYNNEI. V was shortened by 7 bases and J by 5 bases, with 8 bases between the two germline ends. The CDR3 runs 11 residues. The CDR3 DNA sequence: TGTGCCAGCACTTCAGGGTATGGCTACACCTTC. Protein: CASTSGYGYTF.

DNA of the CDR3: TGTGCCAGCAGTTACTATAAGGGGCCCCTCCACTTT. Amino acid sequence: CASSYYKGPLHF. The chain employs TRBV6-5 and TRBJ1-6; D might be TRBD1 (5 bases). Germline values: CDR1 MNHEY, CDR2 SVGAGI. The CDR3 is 12 amino acids. Trimming took 1 base from V and 13 from J, leaving 8 bases between them.

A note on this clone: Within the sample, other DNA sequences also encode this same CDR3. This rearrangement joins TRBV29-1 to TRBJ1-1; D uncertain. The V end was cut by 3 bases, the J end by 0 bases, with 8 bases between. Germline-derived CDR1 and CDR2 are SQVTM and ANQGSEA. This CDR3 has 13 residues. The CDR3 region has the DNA TGCAGCGTTGAGCGGAAAATGAACACTGAAGCTTTCTTT. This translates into CSVERKMNTEAFF.

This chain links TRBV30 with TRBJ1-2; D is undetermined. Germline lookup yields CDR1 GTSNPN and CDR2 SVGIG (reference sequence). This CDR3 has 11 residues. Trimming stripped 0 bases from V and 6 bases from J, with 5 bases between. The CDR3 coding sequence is TGTGCCTGGAGTGTGGTGGATGGCTACACCTTC. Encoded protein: CAWSVVDGYTF. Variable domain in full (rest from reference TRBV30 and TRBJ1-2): SQTIHQWPATLVQPVGSPLSLECTVEGTSNPNLYWYRQAAGRGLQLLFYSVGIGQISSEVPQNLSASRPQDRQFILSSKKLLLSDSGFYLCAWSVVDGYTFGSGTRLTVV.

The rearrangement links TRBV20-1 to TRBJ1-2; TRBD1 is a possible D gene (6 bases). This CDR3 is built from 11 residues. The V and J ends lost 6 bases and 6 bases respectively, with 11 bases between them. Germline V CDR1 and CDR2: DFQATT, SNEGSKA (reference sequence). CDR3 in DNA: TGCAGTGCCCGAGGGGGGGATGGCTACACCTTC. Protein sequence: CSARGGDGYTF.

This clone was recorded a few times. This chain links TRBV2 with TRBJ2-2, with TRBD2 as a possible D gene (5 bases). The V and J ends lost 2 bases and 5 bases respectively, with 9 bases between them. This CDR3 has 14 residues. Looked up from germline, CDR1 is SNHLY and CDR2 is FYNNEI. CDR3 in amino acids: CASSERVATGELFF. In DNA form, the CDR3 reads TGTGCCAGCAGTGAACGGGTAGCGACCGGGGAGCTGTTTTTT.

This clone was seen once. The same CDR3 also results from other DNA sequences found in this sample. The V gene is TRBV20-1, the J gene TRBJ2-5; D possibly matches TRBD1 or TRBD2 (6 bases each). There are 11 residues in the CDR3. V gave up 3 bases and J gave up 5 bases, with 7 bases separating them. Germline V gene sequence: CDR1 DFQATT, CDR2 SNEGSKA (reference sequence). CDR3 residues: CSARGGETQYF. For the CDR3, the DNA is TGCAGTGCTAGGGGGGGCGAGACCCAGTACTTC.

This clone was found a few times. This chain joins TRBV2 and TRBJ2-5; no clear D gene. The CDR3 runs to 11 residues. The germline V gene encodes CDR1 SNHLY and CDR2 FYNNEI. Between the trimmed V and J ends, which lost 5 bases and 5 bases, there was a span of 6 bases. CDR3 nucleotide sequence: TGTGCCAGCAGTTTGCGGGAGACCCAGTACTTC. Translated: CASSLRETQYF.

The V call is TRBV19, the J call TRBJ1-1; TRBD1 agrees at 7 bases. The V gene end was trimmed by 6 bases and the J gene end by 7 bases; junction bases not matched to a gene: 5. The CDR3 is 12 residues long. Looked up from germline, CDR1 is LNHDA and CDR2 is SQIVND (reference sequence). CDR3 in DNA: TGTGCCAGTAGCCAAAGGACAGGTGAAGCTTTCTTT. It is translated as CASSQRTGEAFF.

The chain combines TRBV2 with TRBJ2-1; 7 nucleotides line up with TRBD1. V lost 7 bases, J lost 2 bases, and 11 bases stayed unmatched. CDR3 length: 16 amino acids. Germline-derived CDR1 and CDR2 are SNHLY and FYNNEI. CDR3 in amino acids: CASTKTGSRAYNEQFF. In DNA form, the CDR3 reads TGTGCCAGCACCAAGACAGGGTCTCGGGCCTACAATGAGCAGTTCTTC.

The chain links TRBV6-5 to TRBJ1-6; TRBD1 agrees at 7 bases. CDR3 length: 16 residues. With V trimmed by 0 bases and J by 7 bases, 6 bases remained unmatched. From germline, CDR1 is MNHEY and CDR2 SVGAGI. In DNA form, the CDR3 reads TGTGCCAGCAGTTACTCGCCTCAGGGGGGGAATTCACCCCTCCACTTT. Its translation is CASSYSPQGGNSPLHF.

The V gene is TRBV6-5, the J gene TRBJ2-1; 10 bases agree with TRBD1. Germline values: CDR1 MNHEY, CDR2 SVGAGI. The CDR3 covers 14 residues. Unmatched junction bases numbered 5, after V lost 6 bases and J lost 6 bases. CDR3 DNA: TGTGCCAGCAGGTTGGGACAGGGGAGCAATGAGCAGTTCTTC. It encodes CASRLGQGSNEQFF.

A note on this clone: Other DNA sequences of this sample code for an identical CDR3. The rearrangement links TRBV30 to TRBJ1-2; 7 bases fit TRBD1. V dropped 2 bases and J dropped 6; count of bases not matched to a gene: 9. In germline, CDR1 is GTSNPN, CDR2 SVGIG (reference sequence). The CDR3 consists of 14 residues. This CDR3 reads CAWSTNRGGNGYTF. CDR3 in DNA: TGTGCCTGGAGTACTAACAGGGGCGGTAATGGCTACACCTTC.

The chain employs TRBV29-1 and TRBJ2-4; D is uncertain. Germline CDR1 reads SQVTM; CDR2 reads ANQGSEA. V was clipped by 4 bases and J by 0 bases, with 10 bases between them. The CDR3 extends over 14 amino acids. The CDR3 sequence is CSVVGLLAKNIQYF. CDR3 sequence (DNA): TGCAGCGTTGTGGGTCTCCTAGCCAAAAACATTCAGTACTTC.

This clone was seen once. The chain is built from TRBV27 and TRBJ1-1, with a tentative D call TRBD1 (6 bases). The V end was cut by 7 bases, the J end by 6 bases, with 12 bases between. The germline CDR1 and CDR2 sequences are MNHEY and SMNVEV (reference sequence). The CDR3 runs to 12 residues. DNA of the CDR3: TGTGCCAGCACGACAGCAGGGGCTGAAGCTTTCTTT. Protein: CASTTAGAEAFF.

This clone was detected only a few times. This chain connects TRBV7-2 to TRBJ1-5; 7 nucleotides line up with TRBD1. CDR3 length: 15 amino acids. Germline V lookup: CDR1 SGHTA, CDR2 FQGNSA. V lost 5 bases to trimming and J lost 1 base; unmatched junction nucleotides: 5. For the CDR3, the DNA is TGTGCCAGCAGCACAGGGGTCGGAAGCAATCAGCCCCAGCATTTT. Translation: CASSTGVGSNQPQHF.

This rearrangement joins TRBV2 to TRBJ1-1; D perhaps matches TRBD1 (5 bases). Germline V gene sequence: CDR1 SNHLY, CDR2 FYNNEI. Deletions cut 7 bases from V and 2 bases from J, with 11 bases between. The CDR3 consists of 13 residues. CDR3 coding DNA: TGTGCCAGCACCCAGGGCGAAAACACTGAAGCTTTCTTT. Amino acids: CASTQGENTEAFF.

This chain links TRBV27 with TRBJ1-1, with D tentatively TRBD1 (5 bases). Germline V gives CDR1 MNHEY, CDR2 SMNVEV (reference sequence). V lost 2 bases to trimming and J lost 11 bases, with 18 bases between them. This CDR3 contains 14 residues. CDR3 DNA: TGTGCCAGCAGTTTAGGGGCACTTAGGGGTGAGGCTTTCTTT. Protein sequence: CASSLGALRGEAFF.

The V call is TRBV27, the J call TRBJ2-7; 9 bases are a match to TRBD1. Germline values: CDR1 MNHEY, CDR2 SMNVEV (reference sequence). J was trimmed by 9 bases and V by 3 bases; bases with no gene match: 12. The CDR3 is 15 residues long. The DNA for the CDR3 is TGTGCCAGCAGTTTTGGGACAGGGAGCCCGAAACGGCAGTACTTC. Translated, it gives CASSFGTGSPKRQYF.

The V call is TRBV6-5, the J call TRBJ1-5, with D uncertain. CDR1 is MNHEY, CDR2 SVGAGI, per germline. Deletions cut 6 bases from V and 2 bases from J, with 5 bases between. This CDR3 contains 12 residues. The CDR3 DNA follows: TGTGCCAGCAGGAGCGGCAATCAGCCCCAGCATTTT. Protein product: CASRSGNQPQHF.

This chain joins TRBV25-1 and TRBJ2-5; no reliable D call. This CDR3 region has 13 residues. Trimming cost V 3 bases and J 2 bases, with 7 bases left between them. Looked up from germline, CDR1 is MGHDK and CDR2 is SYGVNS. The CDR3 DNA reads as TGTGCCAGCAGTGACCAGTATCAAGAGACCCAGTACTTC. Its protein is CASSDQYQETQYF.

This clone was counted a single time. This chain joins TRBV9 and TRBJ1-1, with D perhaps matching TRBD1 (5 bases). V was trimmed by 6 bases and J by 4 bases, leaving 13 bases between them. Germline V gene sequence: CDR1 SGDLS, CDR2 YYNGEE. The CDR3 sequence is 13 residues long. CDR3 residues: CASTKMGGTEAFF. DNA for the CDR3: TGTGCCAGCACCAAAATGGGGGGCACTGAAGCTTTCTTT. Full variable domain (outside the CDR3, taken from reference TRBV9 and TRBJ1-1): DSGVTQTPKHLITATGQRVTLRCSPRSGDLSVYWYQQSLDQGLQFLIQYYNGEERAKGNILERFSAQQFPDLHSELNLSSLELGDSALYFCASTKMGGTEAFFGQGTRLTVV.

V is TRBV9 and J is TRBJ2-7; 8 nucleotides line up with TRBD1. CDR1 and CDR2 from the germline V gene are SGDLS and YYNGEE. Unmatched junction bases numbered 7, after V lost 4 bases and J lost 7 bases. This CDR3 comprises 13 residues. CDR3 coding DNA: TGTGCCAGCAGCCCAGGGACAGGAAGGGAGCAGTACTTC. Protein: CASSPGTGREQYF.

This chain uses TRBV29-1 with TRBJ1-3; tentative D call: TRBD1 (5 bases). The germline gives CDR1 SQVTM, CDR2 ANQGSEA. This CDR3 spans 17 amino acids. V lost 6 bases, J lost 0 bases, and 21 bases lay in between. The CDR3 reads CSVARGAGIHSGNTIYF. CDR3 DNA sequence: TGCAGCGTGGCCCGAGGGGCCGGGATCCACTCTGGAAACACCATATATTTT.

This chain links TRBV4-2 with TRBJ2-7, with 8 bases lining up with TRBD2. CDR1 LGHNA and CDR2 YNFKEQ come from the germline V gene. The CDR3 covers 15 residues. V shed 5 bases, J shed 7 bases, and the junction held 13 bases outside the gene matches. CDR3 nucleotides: TGTGCCAGCAGCTCCGATCCGCGGGGGGAACGGGAGCAGTACTTC. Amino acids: CASSSDPRGEREQYF.

Here the CDR3 DNA reads TGCAGTGCCGACGACTGGGATACGCAGTATTTT. Protein sequence: CSADDWDTQYF. The chain links TRBV20-1 to TRBJ2-3, with unresolved D. Germline lookup yields CDR1 DFQATT and CDR2 SNEGSKA (reference sequence). The CDR3 consists of 11 residues. Trimming cost V 6 bases and J 6 bases, with 10 bases left between them.

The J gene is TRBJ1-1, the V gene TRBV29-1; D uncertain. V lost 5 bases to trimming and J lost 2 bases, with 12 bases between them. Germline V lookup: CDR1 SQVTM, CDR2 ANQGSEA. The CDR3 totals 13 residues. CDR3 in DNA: TGCAGCGTTTCCGGGAACCCAAACACTGAAGCTTTCTTT. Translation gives CSVSGNPNTEAFF. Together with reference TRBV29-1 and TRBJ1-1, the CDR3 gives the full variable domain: SAVISQKPSRDICQRGTSLTIQCQVDSQVTMMFWYRQQPGQSLTLIATANQGSEATYESGFVIDKFPISRPNLTFSTLTVSNMSPEDSSIYLCSVSGNPNTEAFFGQGTRLTVV.